This T cell receptor beta chain was captured by sequencing in a study of blood T cells in healthy people across ages. Study outcomes and limitations: When set beside aged donors, long-lived donors presented more naive CD4+ cells and higher diversity.

Healthy Caucasian individuals from Russia aged roughly 6 to 95 served as donors. The CDR3 is 15 amino acids. CDR1 is MGHRA, CDR2 YSYEKL, per germline. Combining a sample-barcoded 5' primer with a J-beta primer mix, a second PCR ran for about 6 to 11 cycles. TCRdb reprocessed the 5' RACE reads via MiXCR and lists one record per CDR3 protein. The table has about 1.6 million distinct CDR3 sequences, roughly 32% seen once. With respect to this clonotype: Its target is unknown.

The specimen was blood. This chain uses TRBV4-1 with TRBJ2-5; the match to TRBD1 covers 7 bases. TRBJ2-7 matches the DNA end more closely, so the J call is doubtful. This TCR was recovered from a woman aged 25 to 39 in good health. This CDR3 is CASSQWTGLYCEQYF. The CDR3 DNA is TGCGCCAGCAGCCAGTGGACAGGACTCTACTGCGAGCAGTACTTC.